These T cell receptor beta chains were read from a single sample in a study of T cells generated in artificial thymic organoids. TCRdb reprocessed the 5' RACE reads via MiXCR and lists one record per CDR3 protein. The data hold about 8,500 distinct CDR3 sequences, with about a sixth observed a single time. The sequencing sample was made of naive CD8+ T cells from the thymus. Source of these receptors: a human donor who gave cord blood stem cells for thymic organoid culture, a cardiac surgery patient who gave postnatal thymus, or a blood donor (not recorded which). Both conserved end residues are part of each CDR3. A D gene is named only where the DNA matches it firmly. Clone size is not always given. Where it is, it says once, few, many or a class for expanded clones.

TRBD1	many	TRBV29-1	TRBJ2-7	TGCAGCGTTGAAGAGCGGGACAGGGCCTACGAGCAGTACTTC	CSVEERDRAYEQYF
.	medium-sized	TRBV4-3	TRBJ2-5	TGCGCCAGCAGCCATGCTAGGGGGGTTGAGACCCAGTACTTC	CASSHARGVETQYF
.	few	TRBV20-1	TRBJ2-2	TGCAGTGCTAGAGATCGGGAGACTACCAGCGGGGAGCTGTTTTTT	CSARDRETTSGELFF
.	medium-sized	TRBV5-5	TRBJ2-2	TGTGCCAGCAGCACGTTCCGACGGACCGGGGAGCTGTTTTTT	CASSTFRRTGELFF
.	few	TRBV5-1	TRBJ1-2	TGCGCCAGCAGCCCTTATCCAGATCCCGACGTTAACTATGGCTACACCTTC	CASSPYPDPDVNYGYTF
.	.	TRBV28	TRBJ1-4	TGTGCCGGCAGTCCAACGGGGTCCCCTAATGAAAAACTGTTTTTT	CAGSPTGSPNEKLFF
.	medium-sized	TRBV27	TRBJ1-5	TGTGCCAGCAGTTTGGGGACCGGCACTCAGCCCCAGCATTTT	CASSLGTGTQPQHF
.	medium-sized	TRBV4-1	TRBJ2-7	TGCGCCAGCAGCCAAGGTGGGGGAATCTACGAGCAGTACTTC	CASSQGGGIYEQYF
.	few	TRBV2	TRBJ2-5	TGTGCCAGATCAGGGTATTGGGCAGAGACCCAGTACTTC	CARSGYWAETQYF
.	medium-sized	TRBV13	TRBJ2-5	TGTGCCAGCAGCTTTGGTCCCCAAGAGACCCAGTACTTC	CASSFGPQETQYF
TRBD1	many	TRBV29-1	TRBJ2-7	TGCAGCGTTGCGGGGGACAGGGGGCAGTACGAGCAGTACTTC	CSVAGDRGQYEQYF
TRBD1	.	TRBV6-1	TRBJ1-6	TGTGCCAGCAGTGAAACGGGACAGGGGGGTTCACCCCTCCACTTT	CASSETGQGGSPLHF
.	many	TRBV30	TRBJ2-7	TGTGCCTGGAGCCATAGGACCTTGGGGTACGAGCAGTACTTC	CAWSHRTLGYEQYF
.	few	TRBV12-3/TRBV12-4	TRBJ2-5	TGTGCCAGCAGCTTCGCCCAAGAGACCCAGTACTTC	CASSFAQETQYF
.	.	TRBV7-8	TRBJ1-5	TGTGCCAGCAGCTTATGGGCAGGGCCAAATCAGCCCCAGCATTTT	CASSLWAGPNQPQHF
TRBD2	medium-sized	TRBV20-1	TRBJ2-1	TGCAGTGCTAGGGGACTAGCGGGAGGGGGGTTCTTC	CSARGLAGGGFF
.	medium-sized	TRBV12-3/TRBV12-4	TRBJ2-7	TGTGCCAGCAGGGCAGGGTCCCATACCTTCGAGCAGTACTTC	CASRAGSHTFEQYF
.	medium-sized	TRBV7-9	TRBJ2-7	TGTGCCAGCAGCTTAGGTCTAGGGGCGGCCTACGAGCAGTACTTC	CASSLGLGAAYEQYF
.	medium-sized	TRBV15	TRBJ2-7	TGTGCCACCAGCACAAGAGCCGGCGAGCAGTACTTC	CATSTRAGEQYF
TRBD1	medium-sized	TRBV10-3	TRBJ1-6	TGTGCCATCAGTCGACAGGGTCATGGTAATTCACCCCTCCACTTT	CAISRQGHGNSPLHF
TRBD1	few	TRBV4-1	TRBJ2-2	TGCGCCAGCAGCCAAGATTCGAGGTGGGTGACAGGGGCCGCCGGGGGGCTGTTTTTT	CASSQDSRWVTGAAGGLFF
.	few	TRBV7-2	TRBJ1-6	TGTGCCAGCAGCTTAGCGAAGTTATGGGACGGATTCTCGTCGGGGGCAAATTCACCCCTCCACTTT	CASSLAKLWDGFSSGANSPLHF
TRBD2	.	TRBV27	TRBJ2-7	TGTGCCAGCAGTTCCCTGGGACTAGCGGAAGGCGAGCAGTACTTC	CASSSLGLAEGEQYF
.	medium-sized	TRBV24-1	TRBJ2-7	TGTGCCACCAGTGATTTGACGGACAGTGACACCTACGAGCAGTACTTC	CATSDLTDSDTYEQYF
TRBD1	.	TRBV20-1	TRBJ1-1	TGCAGTGCCAGCAGCGTAGTCAGTCCAGGGACAGGCCGGCACACTGAAGCTTTCTTT	CSASSVVSPGTGRHTEAFF
TRBD1	medium-sized	TRBV6-6	TRBJ2-7	TGTGCCAGCACGGGACAGGGGGCCTCCTACGAGCAGTACTTC	CASTGQGASYEQYF
TRBD2	few	TRBV6-4	TRBJ2-1	TGTGCCAGCAGTTTTTTGGCGGGGGGGAGAATTATCCCCAATGAGCAGTTCTTC	CASSFLAGGRIIPNEQFF
.	.	TRBV18	TRBJ1-4	TGTGCCAGCTCACCACCGATCGCGGGACCTAATGAAAAACTGTTTTTT	CASSPPIAGPNEKLFF
.	many	TRBV12-3/TRBV12-4	TRBJ2-5	TGTGCCAGCAGTTTTTCCCGGGACACACAAGAGACCCAGTACTTC	CASSFSRDTQETQYF
.	.	TRBV29-1	TRBJ2-1	TGCAGCGTTGAAATAAATGAGCAGTTCTTC	CSVEINEQFF
.	medium-sized	TRBV30	TRBJ2-2	TGTGCCTGGAAGACCCTCACCGGGGAGCTGTTTTTT	CAWKTLTGELFF
.	medium-sized	TRBV12-3/TRBV12-4	TRBJ1-5	TGTGCCAGCACCCCGGGCGGGGATCAGCCCCAGCATTTT	CASTPGGDQPQHF
.	medium-sized	TRBV12-3/TRBV12-4	TRBJ2-7	TGTGCCAGCAGTCCCGAGGGTAGGGCAGTCAAGTACTTC	CASSPEGRAVKYF
.	many	TRBV27	TRBJ2-3	TGTGCCAGCAGTTTACAGGTGTGGGGTACCAGCACAGATACGCAGTATTTT	CASSLQVWGTSTDTQYF
.	medium-sized	TRBV4-3	TRBJ2-2	TGCGCCAGCGAGACGAACTTGGGAACCGGGGAGCTGTTTTTT	CASETNLGTGELFF
TRBD2	medium-sized	TRBV27	TRBJ2-2	TGTGCCAGCAGTTTAATTAGCGGGAGCCCCGGGGAGCTGTTTTTT	CASSLISGSPGELFF
TRBD2	medium-sized	TRBV11-2	TRBJ2-1	TGTGCCAGCAGCTCACTAGCGCGCAACAATGAGCAGTTCTTC	CASSSLARNNEQFF
TRBD2	medium-sized	TRBV4-1	TRBJ2-1	TGCGCCAGCAGCCAAGATTGGGGGAGGGGCGACAATGAGCAGTTCTTC	CASSQDWGRGDNEQFF
.	.	TRBV20-1	TRBJ1-1	TGCAGTGCCAGCAGTTACCCCCCACTTACTGAAGCTTTCTTT	CSASSYPPLTEAFF
TRBD1	medium-sized	TRBV6-5	TRBJ2-6	TGTGCCAGCAGTCCCCGGGACAGCTTATCTGGGGCCAACGTCCTGACTTTC	CASSPRDSLSGANVLTF
TRBD1	medium-sized	TRBV9	TRBJ2-7	TGTGCCAGCAGCTTTGGACAGGCAACCTCCTACGAGCAGTACTTC	CASSFGQATSYEQYF
.	.	TRBV4-2	TRBJ2-3	TGTGCCAGCAGCCAAGTCCAGGGGGATACGCAGTATTTT	CASSQVQGDTQYF